These 10 T cell receptor beta chains share one sample of origin, sequenced in a study of radiotherapy plus CTLA-4 blockade in lung cancer. The assay was immunoSEQ multiplex PCR, and TCRdb's table has in-frame clones only and misses some. The top ten clones hold approximately 30% of a sample with some 12,000 clones, around 80% of them seen once. Specimen: peripheral blood, collected from a patient treated with radiotherapy plus ipilimumab. Source of these receptors: a human donor with non-small cell lung cancer that progressed on radiotherapy plus ipilimumab.

This clone was seen only once. The chain carries TRBV2 and TRBJ2-7; 9 bases line up with TRBD1. The trim removed 6 bases at V and 1 base at J, leaving 13 bases unmatched. This CDR3 is built from 17 residues. Germline V gene lookup returns CDR1 SNHLY and CDR2 FYNNEI. Here the CDR3 reads CASRDLGQGGRSYEQYF. DNA of the CDR3: TGTGCCAGCAGGGATCTGGGACAGGGCGGTCGGTCCTACGAGCAGTACTTC. The whole variable domain, remainder taken from reference TRBV2 and TRBJ2-7, is EPEVTQTPSHQVTQMGQEVILRCVPISNHLYFYWYRQILGQKVEFLVSFYNNEISEKSEIFDDQFSVERPDGSNFTLKIRSTKLEDSAMYFCASRDLGQGGRSYEQYFGPGTRLTVT.

V is TRBV6-5 and J is TRBJ1-1, with D hard to call. Germline-derived CDR1 and CDR2 are MNHEY and SVGAGI. This CDR3 spans 15 amino acids. Deletions cut 10 bases from V and 6 bases from J, with 24 bases between. The CDR3 DNA reads TGTGCCACCAACCCACTTCACTACAGTTACCCTGAAGCTTTCTTT. Translated: CATNPLHYSYPEAFF.

The table lists this clone with a few counts. The junction shows a germline mismatch at one end, possibly a read error. The sample carries other DNA sequences with the same CDR3. V gene TRBV6-5 combines with J gene TRBJ2-6; D gene uncertain. CDR3 size: 13 residues. The germline V gene encodes CDR1 MNHEY and CDR2 SVGAGI. CDR3 amino acids: CASSNSGANVLTF. DNA of the CDR3: TGTGCCAGCAGTAACTCTGGGGCCAACGTCCTGACTTTC.

This chain uses TRBV4-3 with TRBJ1-5; 9 bases are a match to TRBD1. Germline V gene sequence: CDR1 LGHNA, CDR2 YSLEER. CDR3 length equals 17 residues. After removal of 0 bases from V and 3 bases from J, the junction contained 6 bases not matched to a gene. CDR3 sequence (DNA): TGCGCCAGCAGCCAAGATTCGGACAGGGGAATCAATCAGCCCCAGCATTTT. It yields the protein CASSQDSDRGINQPQHF.

The chain is built from TRBV6-5 and TRBJ1-2; maybe TRBD1 (6 bases). Trimming pared 2 bases from V and 14 bases from J, leaving 18 bases between. Germline V gene lookup returns CDR1 MNHEY and CDR2 SVGAGI. The CDR3 has 13 amino acids. CDR3 DNA sequence: TGTGCCAGCAGTTACCCTCAACAGGGTGCGCAGACCTTC. It codes for CASSYPQQGAQTF.

In the case of this clone: The same CDR3 is also encoded by other DNA sequences in this sample. This chain connects TRBV5-1 to TRBJ1-3, with TRBD1 as a possible D gene (6 bases). CDR3 length: 16 amino acids. The germline V and J ends were trimmed by 4 bases and 0 bases, with 14 bases remaining between them. CDR1 SGHRS and CDR2 YFSETQ come from the germline V gene. This CDR3 is CASSLTGPYSGNTIYF. The CDR3 region has the DNA TGCGCCAGCAGCCTGACAGGCCCTTACTCTGGAAACACCATATATTTT.

This sequence joins TRBV27 and TRBJ2-5, with D tentatively TRBD1 (6 bases). The V and J ends lost 2 bases and 7 bases respectively, with 17 bases between them. CDR1 MNHEY and CDR2 SMNVEV come from the germline V gene (reference sequence). The CDR3 is 15 amino acids. CDR3 loop: CASSLGGHLVGTQYF. CDR3 bases: TGTGCCAGCAGTTTAGGGGGCCACCTAGTTGGGACCCAGTACTTC.

This clone was found once. The rearrangement links TRBV7-8 to TRBJ2-3; TRBD2 aligns across 11 bases. Trimming took 6 bases from V and 2 from J; bases not matched to a gene: 19. Germline V lookup: CDR1 SGHVS, CDR2 FQNEAQ. The CDR3 runs to 20 residues. The CDR3 bases are TGTGCCAGCAGTCATCTACTAGCGGGGGCGGAGACCGATTTCACAGATACGCAGTATTTT. Amino acid sequence: CASSHLLAGAETDFTDTQYF.

V gene TRBV10-3 combines with J gene TRBJ1-6; no firm D call. This CDR3 is built from 15 residues. The germline V and J ends were trimmed by 3 bases and 9 bases, with 15 bases remaining between them. Germline-derived CDR1 and CDR2 are ENHRY and SYGVKD. CDR3 sequence (DNA): TGTGCCATCAGTGACCAAAATATGGGGAGTTCACCCCTCCACTTT. Translation gives CAISDQNMGSSPLHF.

The chain couples TRBV2 to TRBJ2-5; 9 bases fit TRBD1. V was pared by 6 bases and J by 2 bases, with 7 bases of the junction left unmatched. CDR1 is SNHLY, CDR2 FYNNEI, per germline. This CDR3 comprises 15 residues. Here the CDR3 DNA reads TGTGCCAGCAGACAGGGGGCGGGGGCTCAAGAGACCCAGTACTTC. It codes for CASRQGAGAQETQYF.